This section outlines one T cell receptor (beta chain) sequence together with its context. These data come from a study of cytomegalovirus exposure and HLA in healthy donors. Study-level information: The 120 or so validation repertoires were produced on the same platform as the 500 to 800 repertoires of the first cohort. This was reported in a later analysis.

Assay: immunoSEQ multiplex PCR; the TCRdb copy retains only in-frame clones and omits some. The sample has under 140,000 clones; about nine tenths are singletons. Germline V gene sequence: CDR1 SEHNR, CDR2 FQNEAQ (reference sequence). Trimming took 6 bases from V and 7 from J, leaving 15 bases between them. This CDR3 spans 13 amino acids. Sequenced: PBMCs. The gene calls are TRBV7-9 and TRBJ1-2; the D is unclear. The receptor was derived from a woman under 30 in good health and CMV-seronegative. In nucleotides, the CDR3 is TGTGCCAGCAGTGGCCCGGGTGCCTTTGGCTACACCTTC. It yields the protein CASSGPGAFGYTF.